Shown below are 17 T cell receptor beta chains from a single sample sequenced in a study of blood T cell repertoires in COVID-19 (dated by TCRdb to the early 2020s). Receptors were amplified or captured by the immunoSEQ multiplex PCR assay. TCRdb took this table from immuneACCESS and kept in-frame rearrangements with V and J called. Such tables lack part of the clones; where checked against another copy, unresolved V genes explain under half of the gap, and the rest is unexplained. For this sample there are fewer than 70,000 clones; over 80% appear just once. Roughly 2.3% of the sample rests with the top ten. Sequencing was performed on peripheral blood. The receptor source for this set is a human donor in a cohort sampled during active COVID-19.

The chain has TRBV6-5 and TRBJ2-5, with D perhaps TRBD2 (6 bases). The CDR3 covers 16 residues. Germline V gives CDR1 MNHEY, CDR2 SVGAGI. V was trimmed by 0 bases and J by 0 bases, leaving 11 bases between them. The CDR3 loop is CASSYSSRGYQETQYF. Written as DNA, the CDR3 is TGTGCCAGCAGTTACTCATCCCGGGGGTACCAAGAGACCCAGTACTTC.

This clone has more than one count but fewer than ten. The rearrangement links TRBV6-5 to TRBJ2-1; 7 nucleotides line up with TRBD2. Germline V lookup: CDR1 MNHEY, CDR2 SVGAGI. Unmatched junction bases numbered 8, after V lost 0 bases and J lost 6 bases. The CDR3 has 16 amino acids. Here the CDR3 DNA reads TGTGCCAGCAGTTACTCTGGTGGGGGAGGGGCCAATGAGCAGTTCTTC. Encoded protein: CASSYSGGGGANEQFF.

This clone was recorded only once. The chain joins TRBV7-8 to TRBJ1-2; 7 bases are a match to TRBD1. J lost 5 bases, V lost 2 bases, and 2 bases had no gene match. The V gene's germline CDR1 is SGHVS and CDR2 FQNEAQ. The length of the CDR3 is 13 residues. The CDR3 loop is CASSLSQGYGYTF. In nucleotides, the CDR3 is TGTGCCAGCAGCTTATCACAGGGGTATGGCTACACCTTC.

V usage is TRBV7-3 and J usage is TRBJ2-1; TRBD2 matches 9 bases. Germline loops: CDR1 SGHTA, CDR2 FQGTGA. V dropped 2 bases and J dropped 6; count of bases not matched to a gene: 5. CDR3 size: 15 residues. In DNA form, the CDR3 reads TGTGCCAGCAGCTTAGGGACTAGCCTACCCAATGAGCAGTTCTTC. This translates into CASSLGTSLPNEQFF.

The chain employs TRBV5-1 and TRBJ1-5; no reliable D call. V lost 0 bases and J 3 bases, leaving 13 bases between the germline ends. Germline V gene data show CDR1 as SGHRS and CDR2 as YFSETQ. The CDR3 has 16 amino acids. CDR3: CASSLGEGGINQPQHF. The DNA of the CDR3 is TGCGCCAGCAGCTTGGGGGAGGGAGGGATCAATCAGCCCCAGCATTTT. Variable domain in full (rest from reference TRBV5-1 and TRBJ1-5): KAGVTQTPRYLIKTRGQQVTLSCSPISGHRSVSWYQQTPGQGLQFLFEYFSETQRNKGNFPGRFSGRQFSNSRSEMNVSTLELGDSALYLCASSLGEGGINQPQHFGDGTRLSIL.

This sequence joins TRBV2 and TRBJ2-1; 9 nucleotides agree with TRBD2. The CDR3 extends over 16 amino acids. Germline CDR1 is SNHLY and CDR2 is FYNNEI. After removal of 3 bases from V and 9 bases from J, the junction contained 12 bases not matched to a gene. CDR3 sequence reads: CASSDLRGGLGREQFF. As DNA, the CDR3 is TGTGCCAGCAGTGATTTGCGGGGGGGCCTAGGTCGTGAGCAGTTCTTC.

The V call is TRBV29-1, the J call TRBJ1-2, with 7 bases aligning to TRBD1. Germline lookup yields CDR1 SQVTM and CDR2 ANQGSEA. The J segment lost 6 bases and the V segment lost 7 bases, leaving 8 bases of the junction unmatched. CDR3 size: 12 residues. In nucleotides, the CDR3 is TGCAGCGCCACTAGGGGGCCCGATGGCTACACCTTC. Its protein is CSATRGPDGYTF.

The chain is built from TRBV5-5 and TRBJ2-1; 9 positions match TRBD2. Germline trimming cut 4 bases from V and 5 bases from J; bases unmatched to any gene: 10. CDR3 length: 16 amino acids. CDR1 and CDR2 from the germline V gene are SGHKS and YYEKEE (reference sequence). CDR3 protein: CASSRIKVAGDNEQFF. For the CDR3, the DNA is TGTGCCAGCAGCCGAATAAAGGTAGCGGGGGACAATGAGCAGTTCTTC.

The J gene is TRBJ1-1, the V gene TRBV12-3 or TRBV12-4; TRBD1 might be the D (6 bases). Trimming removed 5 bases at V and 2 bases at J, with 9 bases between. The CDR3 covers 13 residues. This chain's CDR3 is CASSVTGNTEAFF. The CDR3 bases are TGTGCCAGCAGTGTGACAGGTAACACTGAAGCTTTCTTT.

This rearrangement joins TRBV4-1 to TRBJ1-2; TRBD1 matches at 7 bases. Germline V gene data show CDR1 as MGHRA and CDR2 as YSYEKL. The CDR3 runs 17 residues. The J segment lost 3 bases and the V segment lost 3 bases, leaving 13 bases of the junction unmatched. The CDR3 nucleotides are TGCGCCAGCAGCCAGCCAAACAGGGGAATACGGCACTATGGCTACACCTTC. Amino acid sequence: CASSQPNRGIRHYGYTF.

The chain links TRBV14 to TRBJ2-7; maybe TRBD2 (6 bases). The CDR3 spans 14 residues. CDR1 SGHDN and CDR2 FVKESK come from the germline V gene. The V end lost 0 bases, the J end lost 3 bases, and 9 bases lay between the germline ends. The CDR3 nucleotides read TGTGCCAGCAGCCAAGATGGAGGGTACTACGAGCAGTACTTC. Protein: CASSQDGGYYEQYF.

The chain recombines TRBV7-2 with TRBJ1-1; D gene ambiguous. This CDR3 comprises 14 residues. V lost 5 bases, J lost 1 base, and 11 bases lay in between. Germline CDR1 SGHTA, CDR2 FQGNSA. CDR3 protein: CASSPTTSNTEAFF. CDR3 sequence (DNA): TGTGCCAGCAGCCCTACGACATCGAACACTGAAGCTTTCTTT.

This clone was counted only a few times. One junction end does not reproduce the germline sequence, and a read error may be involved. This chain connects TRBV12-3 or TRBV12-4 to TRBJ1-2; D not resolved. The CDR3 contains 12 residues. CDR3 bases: TGTGCCAGCAGATTAGGAGGAGGGGGCTACACCTTC. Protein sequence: CASRLGGGGYTF.

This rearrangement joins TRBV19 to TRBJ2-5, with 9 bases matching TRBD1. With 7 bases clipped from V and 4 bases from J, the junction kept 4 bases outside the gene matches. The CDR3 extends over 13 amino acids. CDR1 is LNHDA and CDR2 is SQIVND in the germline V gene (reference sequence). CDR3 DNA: TGTGCCAGTACTAACAGGGGGCGAGAGACCCAGTACTTC. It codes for CASTNRGRETQYF.

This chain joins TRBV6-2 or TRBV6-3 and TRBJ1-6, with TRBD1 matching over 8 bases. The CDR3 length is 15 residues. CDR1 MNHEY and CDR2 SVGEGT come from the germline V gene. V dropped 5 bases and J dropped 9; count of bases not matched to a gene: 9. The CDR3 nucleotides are TGTGCCAGCAGTCCCGGACAGGGAGAAAGTTCACCCCTCCACTTT. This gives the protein CASSPGQGESSPLHF.

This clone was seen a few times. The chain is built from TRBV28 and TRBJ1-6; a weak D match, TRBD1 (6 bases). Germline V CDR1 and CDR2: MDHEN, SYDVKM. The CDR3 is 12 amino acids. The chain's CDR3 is CAAGGSHSPLHF. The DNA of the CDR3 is TGTGCAGCGGGGGGCTCGCATTCACCCCTCCACTTT.

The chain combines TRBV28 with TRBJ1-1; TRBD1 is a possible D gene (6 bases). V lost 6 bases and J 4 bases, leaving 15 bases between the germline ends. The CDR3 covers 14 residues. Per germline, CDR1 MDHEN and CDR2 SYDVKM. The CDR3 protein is CASRGVQTGTEAFF. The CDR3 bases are TGTGCCAGCAGGGGGGTCCAGACAGGCACTGAAGCTTTCTTT.